This note documents a single T cell receptor (beta chain) sequence. Its antigen is undetermined. TCRdb keeps only in-frame clones here, not all; method: immunoSEQ multiplex PCR. The data hold 90,000 to 130,000 clones, with roughly 92% observed a single time. V lost 8 bases to trimming and J lost 4 bases; unmatched junction nucleotides: 2. The CDR3 spans 13 residues. The data are from a study of T cell responses to AZD1222 COVID-19 vaccine. The study, taken as a whole, reports: Baseline serostatus was positive in only six AZD1222 recipients. Close to half of spike-specific TCRs reportedly recognize unmutated variant regions.

Sequencing was performed on peripheral blood, taken 28 days after the second AZD1222 dose. The chain recombines TRBV12-3 or TRBV12-4 with TRBJ1-2, with TRBD1 matching 12 bases. The receptor comes from an adult who received the AZD1222 COVID-19 vaccine. The CDR3 region has the DNA TGTGCCAGCGGGACAGGGGGCACCTATGGCTACACCTTC. Translating it yields CASGTGGTYGYTF.